This TCR beta chain is from a study of T-cell reconstitution after alpha-beta-depleted transplantation in children. The TCRbeta library incorporated unique molecular identifiers. In TCRdb, the PCR reads were re-called with MiXCR into one record per CDR3 protein. Counted here are roughly 350,000 distinct CDR3 sequences, 15% to 20% occurring once; the ten biggest clones make up roughly 40%. This CDR3 is built from 15 residues. V lost 6 bases and J lost 3; bases outside the gene matches: 7. A word on this clonotype: Its antigen is still unknown.

Study-wide results and limits: High day-60 TCRbeta diversity in some patients came from surviving recipient T cells and thymic progenitors. A year post-transplant, T-cell counts and diversity derived mostly from newly produced T cells. Where alpha-beta T cells came from about two months after transplant was reportedly several hundred expanded graft clones.

This specimen consisted of PBMCs, mostly from graft donor cells, obtained 360 days after TCRalphabeta/CD19-depleted stem cell transplant. This receptor was identified in a male patient between 2 and 10 years old who had a stem cell transplant for acute lymphoblastic leukemia, so the T cells may come from the graft donor. The genes are TRBV12-3 or TRBV12-4 and TRBJ2-1, with 8 bases identical to TRBD1. The CDR3 here is CASSPDRAFYNEQFF. The CDR3, as DNA: TGTGCCAGCAGCCCGGACAGGGCTTTCTACAATGAGCAGTTCTTC.